The 16 T cell receptor beta chains below were found in one sample sequenced in a study of blood T cell repertoires in COVID-19. Profiling relied on immunoSEQ multiplex PCR, and the TCRdb table lists in-frame clones only, not all of them. The table lists over 90,000 clones, 87% of them singletons. Sequencing was performed on peripheral blood. Source of these receptors: a human donor in a cohort sampled during active COVID-19.

V gene TRBV5-1 combines with J gene TRBJ2-7, with D possibly TRBD2 on 6 matching bases. The CDR3 has 14 residues. Trimming removed 5 bases from V and 5 bases from J, with 17 bases in between. Germline V gives CDR1 SGHRS, CDR2 YFSETQ. CDR3 region: CASSRLSTGDEQYF. In DNA form, the CDR3 reads TGCGCCAGCAGTCGGCTTAGTACGGGGGACGAGCAGTACTTC.

The V gene is TRBV6-1, the J gene TRBJ2-1; 7 nucleotides match TRBD1. CDR1 and CDR2 (germline): MNHNS, SASEGT. This CDR3 is built from 17 residues. V shed 4 bases and J 9 bases; nucleotides not matched to a gene: 18. The CDR3 bases are TGTGCCAGCAGTGCCCGGACAGGAGGCGTCACGGGTGTTGAGCAGTTCTTC. Its protein product is CASSARTGGVTGVEQFF.

V usage is TRBV4-1 and J usage is TRBJ2-5; 9 nucleotides line up with TRBD2. The V segment lost 1 base and the J segment 5 bases; nucleotides outside the gene matches: 8. The germline V gene has CDR1 MGHRA and CDR2 YSYEKL. The CDR3 is 16 residues long. This CDR3 is CASSQGRRGGLETQYF. The CDR3 bases are TGCGCCAGCAGCCAAGGGAGGCGGGGGGGCCTCGAGACCCAGTACTTC.

This clone came up once. The rearrangement uses TRBV4-1 and TRBJ1-1, with D possibly matching TRBD1 (5 bases). Trimming cost V 4 bases and J 0 bases, with 21 bases left between them. The CDR3 sequence is 18 residues long. Per germline, CDR1 MGHRA and CDR2 YSYEKL. CDR3 sequence: CASSPSGWAGLMNTEAFF. The CDR3 nucleotides read TGCGCCAGCAGCCCGAGTGGATGGGCAGGGCTCATGAACACTGAAGCTTTCTTT.

The J gene is TRBJ1-2, the V gene TRBV18; 7 bases line up with TRBD1. CDR3 size: 15 residues. Germline assignment: CDR1 KGHSH and CDR2 LQKENI. Unmatched junction bases numbered 8, after V lost 2 bases and J lost 5 bases. The CDR3 region has the DNA TGTGCCAGCTCACCAATCTCTGGGACAGAATATGGCTACACCTTC. Translated, it gives CASSPISGTEYGYTF.

This clone has only a few counts. V gene TRBV4-1 combines with J gene TRBJ1-1, with D tentatively TRBD1 (6 bases). Trimming pared 1 base from V and 4 bases from J, leaving 13 bases between. The CDR3 runs to 15 residues. The germline gives CDR1 MGHRA, CDR2 YSYEKL. The CDR3 loop reads CASSQGAGDSTEAFF. The CDR3 DNA sequence: TGCGCCAGCAGCCAAGGGGCAGGGGATAGCACTGAAGCTTTCTTT.

J is TRBJ1-1 and V is TRBV5-5; the D is unclear. The germline V gene has CDR1 SGHKS and CDR2 YYEKEE (reference sequence). The CDR3 loop spans 13 amino acids. Trimming shortened V by 0 bases and J by 5 bases, and 8 bases separated the two germline ends. The CDR3 here is CASSLVGRTEAFF. The DNA of the CDR3 is TGTGCCAGCAGCTTGGTTGGGAGGACTGAAGCTTTCTTT.

This clone was detected only once. This chain connects TRBV27 to TRBJ2-3, with TRBD2 matching 7 bases. This CDR3 has 19 amino acids. Per germline, CDR1 MNHEY and CDR2 SMNVEV (reference sequence). J was trimmed by 3 bases and V by 5 bases; bases with no gene match: 20. CDR3 coding DNA: TGTGCCAGCAGTCGATCTGGGCTGGGGGGGTTTCGTCCTACAGATACGCAGTATTTT. It specifies CASSRSGLGGFRPTDTQYF.

The chain combines TRBV30 with TRBJ1-1; D is possibly TRBD1 (6 bases). The CDR3 consists of 15 residues. V dropped 3 bases and J dropped 5 bases, with 19 bases sitting between them. From germline, CDR1 is GTSNPN and CDR2 SVGIG (reference sequence). CDR3 nucleotides: TGTGCCTGGAGGCGATTGGGGGCATCGGAGACTGAAGCTTTCTTT. Encoded protein: CAWRRLGASETEAFF.

This chain connects TRBV4-2 to TRBJ2-5, with 14 bases fitting TRBD2. The V gene end was trimmed by 3 bases and the J gene end by 3 bases; junction bases not matched to a gene: 3. Germline CDR1 is LGHNA and CDR2 is YNFKEQ. The CDR3 runs to 16 residues. CDR3 sequence: CASSQGGLAGEETQYF. The CDR3 nucleotides are TGTGCCAGCAGCCAGGGGGGACTAGCGGGGGAAGAGACCCAGTACTTC.

This clone appeared once. The rearrangement uses TRBV25-1 and TRBJ1-2; D perhaps matches TRBD1 (5 bases). Trimming cost V 7 bases and J 4 bases, with 13 bases left between them. This CDR3 comprises 13 residues. Per the germline V gene, CDR1 is MGHDK and CDR2 is SYGVNS. CDR3 protein: CASKTPQGYGYTF. The DNA of the CDR3 is TGTGCCAGCAAAACCCCCCAGGGCTATGGCTACACCTTC.

This clone was detected only once. J is TRBJ2-3 and V is TRBV4-3; TRBD1 matches 9 bases. Looked up from germline, CDR1 is LGHNA and CDR2 is YSLEER. Trimming cost V 6 bases and J 6 bases; bases outside gene matches: 10. The CDR3 length is 15 residues. CDR3 DNA: TGCGCCAGCAGGCCCGGGACAGGGTCAAGTGATACGCAGTATTTT. Translation gives CASRPGTGSSDTQYF.

The chain is built from TRBV4-1 and TRBJ2-2, with 7 nucleotides matching TRBD1. V lost 6 bases to trimming and J lost 0 bases; unmatched junction nucleotides: 7. The CDR3 length is 16 residues. The germline gives CDR1 MGHRA, CDR2 YSYEKL. DNA of the CDR3: TGCGCCAGCAGGTCACCGGGACAGACGAACACCGGGGAGCTGTTTTTT. Amino acids: CASRSPGQTNTGELFF.

This sequence joins TRBV7-3 and TRBJ2-1, with D maybe TRBD2 (5 bases). This CDR3 spans 17 amino acids. CDR1 SGHTA and CDR2 FQGTGA come from the germline V gene. Trimming left V 1 base short and J 10 bases short, with 23 bases between. The CDR3 DNA follows: TGTGCCAGCAGCTTAATCCGGGTGGCTAGCCCGGGATACGAGCAGTTCTTC. Translating it yields CASSLIRVASPGYEQFF.

The genes are TRBV5-1 and TRBJ2-7, with D unresolved. CDR1 SGHRS and CDR2 YFSETQ come from the germline V gene. The CDR3 consists of 13 residues. V lost 0 bases to trimming and J lost 3 bases, with 7 bases between them. The CDR3 nucleotides read TGCGCCAGCAGCTTGGACTCTTTCTACGAGCAGTACTTC. It yields the protein CASSLDSFYEQYF.

This clone was detected a few times. The genes are TRBV7-2 and TRBJ1-5; D gene uncertain. V was shortened by 0 bases and J by 3 bases, with 9 bases between the two germline ends. This CDR3 region has 15 residues. The germline gives CDR1 SGHTA, CDR2 FQGNSA. CDR3 in amino acids: CASSLAGRVNQPQHF. The CDR3 DNA sequence: TGTGCCAGCAGCTTAGCGGGGAGGGTCAATCAGCCCCAGCATTTT.